The 18 T cell receptor beta chains presented below share a single source sample, sequenced in a study of blood T cells in healthy people across ages. A J-beta primer mix and a sample-barcoded 5' primer were used in a second PCR of roughly 7 to 12 cycles. From the 5' RACE reads, TCRdb called clonotypes with MiXCR, one entry per CDR3 protein. The table has about a million distinct CDR3 sequences, just over 50% seen once; the top ten hold over 20%. The sample comprised blood. These receptors were collected from a woman aged 60-70 years in good health.

CDR3 nucleotide sequence: TGTGCCATCAGTGGAAGAGCGGAATCCACAGATACGCAGTATTTT. Translation: CAISGRAESTDTQYF. The chain links TRBV10-3 to TRBJ2-3, with a possible D match to TRBD2 (5 bases). Germline lookup yields CDR1 ENHRY and CDR2 SYGVKD. The CDR3 runs to 15 residues. Trimming left V 4 bases short and J 2 bases short, with 13 bases between.

Details on this clonotype: The conserved closing phenylalanine or tryptophan is absent in this CDR3, likely reflecting a read error. V and J are TRBV7-8 and TRBJ2-5; tentatively, D is TRBD2 (5 bases). The CDR3 is made up of 15 amino acids. Germline loops: CDR1 SGHVS, CDR2 FQNEAQ. V shed 5 bases and J shed 4 bases, with 17 bases lying between them. In nucleotides, the CDR3 is TGTGCCAGCAGCCCCGTCGGGATTTCGGGAGAGACCCAGTACTTA. Its translation: CASSPVGISGETQYL.

Here the CDR3 DNA reads TGTGCCAGCAGCCGACAGGGTGGGATTAACTACGACTACACCTTC. It codes for CASSRQGGINYDYTF. The chain uses TRBV7-9 and TRBJ1-2; TRBD1 aligns across 7 bases. The length of the CDR3 is 15 residues. Losses at the gene ends were 5 bases for V and 10 bases for J; bases not matched to a gene: 16. CDR1 SEHNR and CDR2 FQNEAQ come from the germline V gene (reference sequence).

The gene calls are TRBV6-5 and TRBJ2-1; no clear D. CDR1 is MNHEY and CDR2 is SVGAGI in the germline V gene. The CDR3 runs 17 residues. The ends were cut back, 2 bases at V and 0 bases at J, with 14 bases in the middle. CDR3: CASSYIYGTYSYNEQFF. As DNA, the CDR3 is TGTGCCAGCAGTTACATCTACGGCACCTACTCCTACAATGAGCAGTTCTTC.

This clonotype was observed a few times. V is TRBV20-1 and J is TRBJ2-7, with 8 bases that match TRBD1. Unmatched junction bases numbered 7, after V lost 1 base and J lost 5 bases. The CDR3 covers 14 residues. In germline, CDR1 is DFQATT, CDR2 SNEGSKA (reference sequence). The CDR3 loop reads CSARVSGQGHEQYF. CDR3 DNA: TGCAGTGCTAGAGTCTCCGGACAGGGCCACGAGCAGTACTTC.

This clonotype was seen only a few times. The genes are TRBV6-2 or TRBV6-3 and TRBJ2-1; D call uncertain. V was trimmed by 4 bases and J by 5 bases, leaving 9 bases between them. Germline CDR1 reads MNHEY; CDR2 reads SVGEGT. CDR3 size: 13 residues. As DNA, the CDR3 is TGTGCCAGCAGTTTCCCAGTCGACAATGAGCAGTTCTTC. It translates to CASSFPVDNEQFF.

V and J are TRBV21-1 and TRBJ2-7. TRBV21-1 is listed as a pseudogene. The CDR3 covers 12 residues. CDR3 protein: CASSTYGYEQYF. In nucleotides, the CDR3 is TGTGCCAGCAGCACTTACGGGTACGAGCAGTACTTC.

The rearrangement joins TRBV15 to TRBJ2-7; tentative D call: TRBD1 (6 bases). Deletions cut 5 bases from V and 12 bases from J, with 14 bases between. Germline V gene lookup returns CDR1 LNHNV and CDR2 YYDKDF (reference sequence). This CDR3 has 11 amino acids. CDR3 sequence reads: CATSLRDIRYF. The CDR3 DNA reads TGTGCCACCAGCCTCAGGGACATTCGGTACTTC.

V and J are TRBV7-2 and TRBJ2-7, with 9 bases fitting TRBD2. With 8 bases clipped from V and 0 bases from J, the junction kept 17 bases outside the gene matches. This CDR3 is 18 amino acids long. Germline CDR1 reads SGHTA; CDR2 reads FQGNSA. CDR3 residues: CASASETSGMTLSYEQYF. CDR3 DNA sequence: TGTGCCAGCGCGTCGGAGACTAGCGGAATGACTCTCTCCTACGAGCAGTACTTC.

Points on this clonotype: This may arise from a read error, as a much more abundant clone is one base away. The rearrangement joins TRBV5-1 to TRBJ2-1; 10 bases map to TRBD2. Germline V gene sequence: CDR1 SGHRS, CDR2 YFSETQ. The CDR3 spans 18 residues. The CDR3 here is CAGSPGTLSGRNRDEQFF. The CDR3 nucleotides read TGCGCCGGCAGCCCTGGAACCCTTAGCGGGAGGAATAGGGATGAGCAGTTCTTC. The whole variable domain, filled in from reference TRBV5-1 and TRBJ2-1, reads KAGVTQTPRYLIKTRGQQVTLSCSPISGHRSVSWYQQTPGQGLQFLFEYFSETQRNKGNFPGRFSGRQFSNSRSEMNVSTLELGDSALYLCAGSPGTLSGRNRDEQFFGPGTRLTVL.

Written as DNA, the CDR3 is TGTGCCAGCAGTTTCCGGGCCGCCAATGAGCAGTTCTTC. Translating it yields CASSFRAANEQFF. The chain joins TRBV7-6 to TRBJ2-1; D not resolved. The V gene's germline CDR1 is SGHVS and CDR2 FNYEAQ. V shed 6 bases and J shed 6 bases, with 12 bases lying between them. The CDR3 has 13 residues.

This chain links TRBV4-3 with TRBJ2-1; D remains ambiguous. Per the germline V gene, CDR1 is LGHNA and CDR2 is YSLEER. Trimming took off 0 bases at V and 4 bases at J, with 7 bases between the two ends. The CDR3 extends over 14 amino acids. The CDR3, as DNA: TGCGCCAGCAGCCAAGATGAGATTTACAATGAGCAGTTCTTC. It is translated as CASSQDEIYNEQFF.

The chain has TRBV20-1 and TRBJ2-7; D perhaps matches TRBD2 (5 bases). Between the trimmed V and J ends, which lost 1 base and 6 bases, there was a span of 19 bases. The CDR3 totals 15 residues. Germline V lookup: CDR1 DFQATT, CDR2 SNEGSKA (reference sequence). The CDR3 nucleotides read TGCAGTGCTAGAGTATTAGGTGGGGAGTCAGTCGAGCAGTACTTC. This sequence encodes CSARVLGGESVEQYF.

This clonotype was seen only a few times. This chain links TRBV12-3 or TRBV12-4 with TRBJ2-6, with 9 bases that match TRBD1. The V segment lost 7 bases and the J segment 0 bases; nucleotides outside the gene matches: 7. The length of the CDR3 is 17 residues. CDR3 DNA: TGTGCCAGCACCCGGACAGGGGCCTTCTCTGGGGCCAACGTCCTGACTTTC. It codes for CASTRTGAFSGANVLTF.

The table lists this clonotype with many counts. The V gene is TRBV20-1, the J gene TRBJ2-3; 8 nucleotides match TRBD1. The CDR3 is 13 residues long. The trim removed 6 bases at V and 0 bases at J, leaving 2 bases unmatched. Germline loops: CDR1 DFQATT, CDR2 SNEGSKA (reference sequence). The CDR3 DNA follows: TGCAGTGCACGGGACAGGAGCACAGATACGCAGTATTTT. Its protein product is CSARDRSTDTQYF.

The chain links TRBV15 to TRBJ1-4; D not certain. The germline V gene has CDR1 LNHNV and CDR2 YYDKDF (reference sequence). CDR3 length equals 14 residues. V lost 1 base, J lost 3 bases, and 6 bases lay in between. The CDR3 DNA follows: TGTGCCACCAGCAGAGGCGAACCTAATGAAAAACTGTTTTTT. Its translation is CATSRGEPNEKLFF.

Concerning this clonotype: It may be a read error: a sequence one base away is much more abundant. The chain employs TRBV7-2 and TRBJ2-5; a weak D match, TRBD1 (5 bases). Trimming took 5 bases from V and 2 from J, leaving 15 bases between them. The CDR3 is 15 amino acids. The germline CDR1 and CDR2 sequences are SGHTA and FQGNSA. CDR3 sequence reads: CASSPRQYLQETQYF. The CDR3 coding sequence is TGTGCCAGCAGCCCTCGACAGTATTTGCAAGAGACCCAGTACTTC.

The chain couples TRBV20-1 to TRBJ2-1; TRBD2 aligns across 8 bases. V trimming: 6 bases; J trimming: 3 bases; junction bases outside the gene matches: 10. CDR1 and CDR2 from the germline V gene are DFQATT and SNEGSKA (reference sequence). The CDR3 has 15 residues. CDR3 protein: CSAASGLGSYNEQFF. The CDR3 DNA sequence: TGCAGTGCCGCCTCGGGACTAGGGAGCTACAATGAGCAGTTCTTC.